The entry that follows covers one T cell receptor (beta chain) sequence. Its antigen is as yet unknown. CDR3 length: 12 amino acids. The V end was cut by 4 bases, the J end by 4 bases, with 10 bases between. The V gene's germline CDR1 is SQVTM and CDR2 ANQGSEA. The data derive from a study of cytomegalovirus exposure and HLA in healthy donors. Study details: From about 170 million T cells, an earlier analysis saw 90 million to 130 million unique TCR beta sequences. Study conclusions and caveats: By a later analysis, the bulk of CMV-associated TCR beta chains appeared HLA-restricted.

Both 60 Vbeta primers and 13 Jbeta primers went into the PCR. The repertoire was sequenced with immunoSEQ multiplex PCR; TCRdb's copy has only in-frame clones and lacks some. The sample has 100,000 to 150,000 clones, 6.5% to 9.5% seen once. This chain links TRBV29-1 with TRBJ1-2; no clear D gene. This TCR was sampled from a man in his forties in good health and CMV-seronegative. Sequencing used PBMCs. The CDR3 nucleotides are TGCAGCGTTGTGGCAGGTTCCTATGGCTACACCTTC. Protein: CSVVAGSYGYTF.